The subject of this entry is one T cell receptor beta chain. Produced via immunoSEQ multiplex PCR; TCRdb's table is partial and in-frame only. The data contain about 500,000 clones, approximately 91% of them singletons. CDR1 and CDR2 (germline): KGHDR, SFDVKD. The CDR3 loop spans 13 amino acids. Trimming removed 9 bases from V and 3 bases from J; junction bases left unmatched: 4. This sample stems from a study of blood T cell repertoires in COVID-19. The chain is built from TRBV24-1 and TRBJ2-5, with 9 bases fitting TRBD1. The origin of this receptor is a woman in her forties or fifties with COVID-19, enrolled during active disease. The material sequenced was peripheral blood. CDR3 bases: TGTGCCACCGGGACAGGGATGGAAGAGACCCAGTACTTC. This codes for CATGTGMEETQYF.